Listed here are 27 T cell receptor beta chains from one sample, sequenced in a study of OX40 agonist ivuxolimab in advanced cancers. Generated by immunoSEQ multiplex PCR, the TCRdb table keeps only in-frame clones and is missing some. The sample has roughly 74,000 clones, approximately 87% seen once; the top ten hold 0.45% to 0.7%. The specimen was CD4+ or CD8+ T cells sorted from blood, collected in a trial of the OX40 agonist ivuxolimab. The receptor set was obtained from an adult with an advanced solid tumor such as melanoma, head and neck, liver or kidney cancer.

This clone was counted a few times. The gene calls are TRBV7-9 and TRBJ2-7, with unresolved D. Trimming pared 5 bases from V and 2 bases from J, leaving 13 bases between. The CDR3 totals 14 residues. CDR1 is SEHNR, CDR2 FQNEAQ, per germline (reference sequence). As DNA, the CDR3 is TGTGCCAGCAGCCCCGCACTTGTTACCTACGAGCAGTACTTC. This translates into CASSPALVTYEQYF.

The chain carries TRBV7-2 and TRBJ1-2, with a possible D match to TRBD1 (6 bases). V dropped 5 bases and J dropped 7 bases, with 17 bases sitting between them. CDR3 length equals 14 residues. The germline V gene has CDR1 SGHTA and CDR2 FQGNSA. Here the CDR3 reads CASSPRKDRLGYTF. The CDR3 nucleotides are TGTGCCAGCAGCCCGAGGAAAGACAGGCTTGGCTACACCTTC.

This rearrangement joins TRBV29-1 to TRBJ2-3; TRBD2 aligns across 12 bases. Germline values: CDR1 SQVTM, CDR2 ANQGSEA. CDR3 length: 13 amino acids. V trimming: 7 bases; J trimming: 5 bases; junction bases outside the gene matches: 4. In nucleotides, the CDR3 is TGCAGCGCTAGCGGGGGGGTGGGAGATACGCAGTATTTT. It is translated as CSASGGVGDTQYF.

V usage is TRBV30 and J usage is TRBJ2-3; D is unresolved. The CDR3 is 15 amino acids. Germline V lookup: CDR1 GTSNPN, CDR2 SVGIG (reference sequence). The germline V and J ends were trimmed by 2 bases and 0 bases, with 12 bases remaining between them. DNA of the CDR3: TGTGCCTGGAGTCCAGAAGTTATTAGCACAGATACGCAGTATTTT. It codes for CAWSPEVISTDTQYF.

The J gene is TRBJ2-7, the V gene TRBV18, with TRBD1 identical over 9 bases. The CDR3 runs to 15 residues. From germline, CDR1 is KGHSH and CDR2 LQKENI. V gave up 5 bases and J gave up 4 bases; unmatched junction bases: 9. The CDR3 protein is CASSDRDRVQYEQYF. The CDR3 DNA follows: TGTGCCAGCTCAGACCGGGACAGGGTGCAGTACGAGCAGTACTTC. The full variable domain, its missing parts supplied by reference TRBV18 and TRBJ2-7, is NAGVMQNPRHLVRRRGQEARLRCSPMKGHSHVYWYRQLPEEGLKFMVYLQKENIIDESGMPKERFSAEFPKEGPSILRIQQVVRGDSAAYFCASSDRDRVQYEQYFGPGTRLTVT.

CDR3 in amino acids: CASGVGGFGNTIYF. The CDR3, as DNA: TGTGCCAGCGGAGTGGGTGGTTTTGGAAACACCATATATTTT. J is TRBJ1-3 and V is TRBV6-1; unclear D gene. The germline CDR1 and CDR2 sequences are MNHNS and SASEGT. Trimming pared 8 bases from V and 3 bases from J, leaving 14 bases between. The CDR3 sequence is 14 residues long.

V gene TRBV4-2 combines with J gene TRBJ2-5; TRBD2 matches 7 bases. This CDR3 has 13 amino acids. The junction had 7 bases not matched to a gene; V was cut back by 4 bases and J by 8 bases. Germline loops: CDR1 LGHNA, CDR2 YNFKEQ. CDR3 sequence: CASSPAGADTQYF. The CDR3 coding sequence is TGTGCCAGCAGCCCTGCGGGAGCCGACACCCAGTACTTC.

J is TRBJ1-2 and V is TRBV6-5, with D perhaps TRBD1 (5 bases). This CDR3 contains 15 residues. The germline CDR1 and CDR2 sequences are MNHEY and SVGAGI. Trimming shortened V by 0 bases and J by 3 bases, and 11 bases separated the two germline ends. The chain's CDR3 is CASSYSARGDYGYTF. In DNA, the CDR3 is TGTGCCAGCAGTTACTCCGCCCGGGGGGACTATGGCTACACCTTC.

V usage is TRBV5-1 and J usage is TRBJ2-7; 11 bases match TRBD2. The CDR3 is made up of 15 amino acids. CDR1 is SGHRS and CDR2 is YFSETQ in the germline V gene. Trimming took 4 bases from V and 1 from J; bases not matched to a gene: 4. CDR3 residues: CASSPRTSGSYEQYF. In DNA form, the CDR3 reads TGCGCCAGCAGCCCACGGACTAGCGGGTCCTACGAGCAGTACTTC. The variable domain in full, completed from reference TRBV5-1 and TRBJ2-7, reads KAGVTQTPRYLIKTRGQQVTLSCSPISGHRSVSWYQQTPGQGLQFLFEYFSETQRNKGNFPGRFSGRQFSNSRSEMNVSTLELGDSALYLCASSPRTSGSYEQYFGPGTRLTVT.

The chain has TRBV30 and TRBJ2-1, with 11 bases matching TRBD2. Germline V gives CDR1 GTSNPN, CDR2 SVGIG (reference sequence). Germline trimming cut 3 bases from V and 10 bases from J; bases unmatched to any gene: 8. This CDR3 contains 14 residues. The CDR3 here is CAWRSGLAVGEQFF. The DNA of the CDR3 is TGTGCCTGGAGATCGGGACTAGCGGTAGGAGAGCAGTTCTTC.

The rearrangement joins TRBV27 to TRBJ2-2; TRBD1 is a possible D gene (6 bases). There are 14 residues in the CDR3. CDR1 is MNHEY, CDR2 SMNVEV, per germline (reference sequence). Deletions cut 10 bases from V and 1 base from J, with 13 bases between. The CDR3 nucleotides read TGTGCCACCCGCCAGGGGAGGAACACCGGGGAGCTGTTTTTT. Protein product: CATRQGRNTGELFF.

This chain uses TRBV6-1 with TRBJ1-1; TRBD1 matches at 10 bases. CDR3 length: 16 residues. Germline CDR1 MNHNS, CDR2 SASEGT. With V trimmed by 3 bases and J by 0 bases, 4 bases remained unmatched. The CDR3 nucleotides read TGTGCCAGCAGTGATAGGGACAGGGGCTTGAACACTGAAGCTTTCTTT. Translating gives CASSDRDRGLNTEAFF.

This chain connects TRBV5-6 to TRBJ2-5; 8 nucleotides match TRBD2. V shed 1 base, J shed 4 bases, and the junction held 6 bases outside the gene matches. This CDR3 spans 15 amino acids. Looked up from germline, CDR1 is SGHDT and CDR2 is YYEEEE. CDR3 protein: CASSLLARGGETQYF. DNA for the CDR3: TGTGCCAGCAGCTTGTTGGCCCGGGGGGGAGAGACCCAGTACTTC.

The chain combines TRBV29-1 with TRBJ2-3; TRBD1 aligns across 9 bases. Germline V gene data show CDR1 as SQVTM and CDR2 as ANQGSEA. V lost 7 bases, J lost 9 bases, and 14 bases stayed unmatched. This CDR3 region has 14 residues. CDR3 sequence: CSGLDRGNLGTQYF. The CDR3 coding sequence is TGCAGCGGACTGGACAGGGGAAATCTCGGGACGCAGTATTTT.

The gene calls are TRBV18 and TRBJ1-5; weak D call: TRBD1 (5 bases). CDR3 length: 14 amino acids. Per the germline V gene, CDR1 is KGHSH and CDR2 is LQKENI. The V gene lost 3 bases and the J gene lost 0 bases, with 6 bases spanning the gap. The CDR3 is CASSPRVSNQPQHF. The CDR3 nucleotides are TGTGCCAGCTCACCCAGGGTTAGCAATCAGCCCCAGCATTTT.

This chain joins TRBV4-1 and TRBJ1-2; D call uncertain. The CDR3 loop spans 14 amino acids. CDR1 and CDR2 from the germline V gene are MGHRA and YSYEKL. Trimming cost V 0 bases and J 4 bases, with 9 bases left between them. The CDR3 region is CASSQDEESYGYTF. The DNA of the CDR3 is TGCGCCAGCAGCCAAGATGAGGAATCCTATGGCTACACCTTC.

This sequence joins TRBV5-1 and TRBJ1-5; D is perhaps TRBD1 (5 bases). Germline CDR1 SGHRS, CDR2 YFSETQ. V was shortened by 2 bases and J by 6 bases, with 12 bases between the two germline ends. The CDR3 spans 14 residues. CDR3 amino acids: CASSFGQGGQPQHF. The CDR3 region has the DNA TGCGCCAGCAGCTTCGGGCAGGGCGGTCAGCCCCAGCATTTT. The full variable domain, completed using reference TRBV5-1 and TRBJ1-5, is KAGVTQTPRYLIKTRGQQVTLSCSPISGHRSVSWYQQTPGQGLQFLFEYFSETQRNKGNFPGRFSGRQFSNSRSEMNVSTLELGDSALYLCASSFGQGGQPQHFGDGTRLSIL.

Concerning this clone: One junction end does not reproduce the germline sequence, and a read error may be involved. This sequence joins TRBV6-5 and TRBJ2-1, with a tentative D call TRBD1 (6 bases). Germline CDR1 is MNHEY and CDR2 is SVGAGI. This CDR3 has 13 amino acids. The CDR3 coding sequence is TGTGCCAGCAGTTACTCGAGCAGGGGAAGCAGGGTCTTC. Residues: CASSYSSRGSRVF.

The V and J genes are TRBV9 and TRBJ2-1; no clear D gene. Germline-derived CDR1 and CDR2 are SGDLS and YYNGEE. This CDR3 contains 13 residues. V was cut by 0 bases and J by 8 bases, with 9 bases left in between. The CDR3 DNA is TGTGCCAGCAGCGTAGAAGCGTCGGATGAGCAGTTCTTC. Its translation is CASSVEASDEQFF. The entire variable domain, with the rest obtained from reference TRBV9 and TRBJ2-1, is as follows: DSGVTQTPKHLITATGQRVTLRCSPRSGDLSVYWYQQSLDQGLQFLIQYYNGEERAKGNILERFSAQQFPDLHSELNLSSLELGDSALYFCASSVEASDEQFFGPGTRLTVL.

As DNA, the CDR3 is TGTGCCAGCTCACCAGGGGGAGGCTACACCTTC. Its protein is CASSPGGGYTF. The chain links TRBV18 to TRBJ1-2; tentative D call: TRBD1 (5 bases). The germline V and J ends were trimmed by 2 bases and 8 bases, with 6 bases remaining between them. Germline CDR1 and CDR2: KGHSH and LQKENI. The CDR3 runs 11 residues.

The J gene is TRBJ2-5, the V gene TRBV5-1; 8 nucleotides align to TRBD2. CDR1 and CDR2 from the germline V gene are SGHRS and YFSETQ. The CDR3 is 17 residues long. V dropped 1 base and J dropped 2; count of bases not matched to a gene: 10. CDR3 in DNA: TGCGCCAGCAGCTTGTGGGGGACTAGGGGAGGGCAAGAGACCCAGTACTTC. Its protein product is CASSLWGTRGGQETQYF.

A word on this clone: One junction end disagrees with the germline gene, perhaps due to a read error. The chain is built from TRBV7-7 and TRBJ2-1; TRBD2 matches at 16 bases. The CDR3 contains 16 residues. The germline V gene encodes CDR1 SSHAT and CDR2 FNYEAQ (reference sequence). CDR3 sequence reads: CASSLSPGLAGGFQVF. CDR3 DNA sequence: TGTGCCAGCAGCTTGAGCCCGGGACTAGCGGGAGGGTTTCAAGTCTTC.

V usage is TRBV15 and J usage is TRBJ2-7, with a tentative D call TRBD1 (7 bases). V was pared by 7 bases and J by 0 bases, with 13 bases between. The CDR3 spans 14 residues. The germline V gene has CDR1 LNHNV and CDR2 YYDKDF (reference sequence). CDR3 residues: CATNNRGGSYEQYF. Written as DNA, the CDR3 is TGTGCCACCAATAACAGGGGAGGCTCCTACGAGCAGTACTTC.

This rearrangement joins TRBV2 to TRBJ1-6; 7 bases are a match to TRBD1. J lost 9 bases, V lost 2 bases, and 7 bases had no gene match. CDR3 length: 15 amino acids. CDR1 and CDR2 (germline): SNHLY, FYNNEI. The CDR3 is CASSETGVGISPLHF. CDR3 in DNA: TGTGCCAGCAGTGAAACAGGGGTCGGAATTTCACCCCTCCACTTT.

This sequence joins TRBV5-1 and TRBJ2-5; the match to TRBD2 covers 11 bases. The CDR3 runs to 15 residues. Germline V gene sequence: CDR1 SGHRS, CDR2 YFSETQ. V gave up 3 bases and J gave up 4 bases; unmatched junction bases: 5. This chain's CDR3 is CASSYSGGAGETQYF. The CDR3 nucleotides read TGCGCCAGCAGCTATAGCGGGGGGGCCGGAGAGACCCAGTACTTC.

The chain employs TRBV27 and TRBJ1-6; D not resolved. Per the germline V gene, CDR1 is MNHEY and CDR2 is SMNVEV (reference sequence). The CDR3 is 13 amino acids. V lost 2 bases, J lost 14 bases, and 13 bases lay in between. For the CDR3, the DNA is TGTGCCAGCAGTTTAGTCGCCCTGGGCGCCCTCCACTTT. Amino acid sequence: CASSLVALGALHF.

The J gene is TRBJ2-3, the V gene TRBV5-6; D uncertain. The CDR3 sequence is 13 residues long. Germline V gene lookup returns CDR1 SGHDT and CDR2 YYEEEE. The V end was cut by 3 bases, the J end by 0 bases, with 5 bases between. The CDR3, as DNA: TGTGCCAGCAGCTCCGCTAGCACAGATACGCAGTATTTT. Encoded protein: CASSSASTDTQYF.